The rows below give T cell receptor beta chains drawn from one sample of a study of T-cell memory formation after mild COVID-19. MiXCR, run by TCRdb on the 5' RACE reads, gives a single entry per CDR3 protein. The data show under 300,000 distinct CDR3 sequences, roughly 8% seen once. The sample consisted of PBMCs or a T cell subset sorted from them (not recorded which). These receptors came from a man aged 18 to 29 who had mild COVID-19 (a few samples of this study predate the infection). Cell type and time point are not known. Each CDR3 is given with its conserved first and last residue. Each record gives: CDR3 DNA, CDR3 protein, V gene, clone size, D gene, J gene. A D gene is named only where the DNA matches it firmly. Clone size is shown for a subset of rows, as once, few, many or a class of expanded clone.

cdr3_nt: TGTGCCAGCTCACCCCGACAGGGTGATGAGCAGTTCTTC
cdr3_aa: CASSPRQGDEQFF
v_call: TRBV18
clone_size: many
d_call: TRBD1
j_call: TRBJ2-1

cdr3_nt: TGTGCCAGCAGCCCCGAGGTGGGGGGGACCCAGTACTTC
cdr3_aa: CASSPEVGGTQYF
v_call: TRBV7-6
clone_size: many
d_call: .
j_call: TRBJ2-5

cdr3_nt: TGTGCCACCAGCAGAGATCAAGGTGAGCAGTTCTTC
cdr3_aa: CATSRDQGEQFF
v_call: TRBV15
clone_size: .
d_call: .
j_call: TRBJ2-1

cdr3_nt: TGTGCCAGCAGTCGCGGTCGACAGGCTCCTAGTCGGACCCAGTACTTC
cdr3_aa: CASSRGRQAPSRTQYF
v_call: TRBV12-3/TRBV12-4
clone_size: .
d_call: .
j_call: TRBJ2-5

cdr3_nt: TGTGCCAGCAGCGACTTCGGGGCCTCAAGGGCTTTCTTT
cdr3_aa: CASSDFGASRAFF
v_call: TRBV14
clone_size: few
d_call: .
j_call: TRBJ1-1

cdr3_nt: TGTGCCAGCAGCTCCGTCACAGATACGCAGTATTTT
cdr3_aa: CASSSVTDTQYF
v_call: TRBV7-2
clone_size: many
d_call: .
j_call: TRBJ2-3

cdr3_nt: TGCGCCAGCAGCCAGCCCGGGGTTCATCAGCCCCAGCATTTT
cdr3_aa: CASSQPGVHQPQHF
v_call: TRBV4-1
clone_size: few
d_call: .
j_call: TRBJ1-5

cdr3_nt: TGTGCCACCAGTGATTTAGGAGCCGGAGGGAAATTCGCCGGGGAGCTGTTTTTT
cdr3_aa: CATSDLGAGGKFAGELFF
v_call: TRBV24-1
clone_size: .
d_call: .
j_call: TRBJ2-2

cdr3_nt: TGTGCCAGCAGCAGCTCGGGGCAGTCAGAGACCCAGTACTTC
cdr3_aa: CASSSSGQSETQYF
v_call: TRBV12-3/TRBV12-4
clone_size: .
d_call: .
j_call: TRBJ2-5

cdr3_nt: TGTGCCAGCAGGGGCAGGGGTACCTACAATGAGCAGTTCTTC
cdr3_aa: CASRGRGTYNEQFF
v_call: TRBV2
clone_size: .
d_call: .
j_call: TRBJ2-1

cdr3_nt: TGTGCCAGCAGCACCCGGACAGGGGTGGGACGATCAGCTTTCTTT
cdr3_aa: CASSTRTGVGRSAFF
v_call: TRBV7-8
clone_size: .
d_call: TRBD1
j_call: TRBJ1-1

cdr3_nt: TGCGCCAGCAAAACGGGGGGCGAGGAGACCCAGTACTTC
cdr3_aa: CASKTGGEETQYF
v_call: TRBV10-2
clone_size: many
d_call: .
j_call: TRBJ2-5

cdr3_nt: TGTGCCAGCAGTTCGGACCGGGACAGGGGCTCTGGGGCCAACGTCCTGACTTTC
cdr3_aa: CASSSDRDRGSGANVLTF
v_call: TRBV6-2/TRBV6-3
clone_size: few
d_call: TRBD1
j_call: TRBJ2-6

cdr3_nt: TGTGCCAGCAGCGCAGGGACGACCGGGGAGCTGTTTTTT
cdr3_aa: CASSAGTTGELFF
v_call: TRBV5-6
clone_size: many
d_call: .
j_call: TRBJ2-2

cdr3_nt: TGCGCCAGCAGCCAAGAGTCCCCAAACACCGGGGAGCTGTTTTTT
cdr3_aa: CASSQESPNTGELFF
v_call: TRBV4-1
clone_size: few
d_call: .
j_call: TRBJ2-2

cdr3_nt: TGTGCCAGCTCACCCCCCGCGTTTGAGAACACTGAAGCTTTCTTT
cdr3_aa: CASSPPAFENTEAFF
v_call: TRBV18
clone_size: many
d_call: .
j_call: TRBJ1-1

cdr3_nt: TGCAGTGCTCGATCTACAGGAGGCCGAGAGACCCAGTACTTC
cdr3_aa: CSARSTGGRETQYF
v_call: TRBV20-1
clone_size: few
d_call: .
j_call: TRBJ2-5

cdr3_nt: TGTGCCAGCAGCTCCCTCGCGTGGACCGGGGAGCTGTTTTTT
cdr3_aa: CASSSLAWTGELFF
v_call: TRBV7-9
clone_size: many
d_call: .
j_call: TRBJ2-2

cdr3_nt: TGCGCCAGCAAGATCCTCCCGGCCACCGGGGAGCTGTTTTTT
cdr3_aa: CASKILPATGELFF
v_call: TRBV5-1
clone_size: .
d_call: .
j_call: TRBJ2-2

cdr3_nt: TGTGCCAGCAGGGGACAGGCCCAAGAGACCCAGTACTTC
cdr3_aa: CASRGQAQETQYF
v_call: TRBV6-5
clone_size: .
d_call: TRBD1
j_call: TRBJ2-5

cdr3_nt: TGTGCTAGTGGTTCCGGGGACACAGATACGCAGTATTTT
cdr3_aa: CASGSGDTDTQYF
v_call: TRBV12-5
clone_size: many
d_call: .
j_call: TRBJ2-3